This is a list of T cell receptor beta chains from one sample in a study of blood T cell repertoires in COVID-19. The repertoire was sequenced with immunoSEQ multiplex PCR; TCRdb's copy has only in-frame clones and lacks some. The sample yields 270,000 or so clones, more than 80% seen once. The sample comprised peripheral blood. The receptors were gathered from a woman aged 25 to 45 with active or convalescent COVID-19. Both conserved end residues are part of each CDR3. The order of the fields is J gene, V gene, CDR3 protein.

>TRBJ1-2|TRBV19
CASSIGGSYGYTF
>TRBJ1-2|TRBV7-9
CASSTQQGTYGYTF
>TRBJ1-4|TRBV7-9
CASSAGQGNNEKLFF
>TRBJ2-7|TRBV6-2/TRBV6-3
CASSSRDRTYEQYF
>TRBJ1-5|TRBV5-8
CASSLGQGPGQPQHF
>TRBJ2-5|TRBV4-3
CASSQTRRGTQYF
>TRBJ2-2|TRBV5-5
CASSSRGGNTGELFF
>TRBJ1-3|TRBV19
CASSSTGNSGNTIYF
>TRBJ2-3|TRBV7-3
CASSSQSTDTQYF
>TRBJ2-3|TRBV2
CASSTGLRTDTQYF
>TRBJ2-4|TRBV6-5
CASSYTSRDRSGQYF
>TRBJ2-7|TRBV6-6
CASSKSYEQYF
>TRBJ2-1|TRBV12-2
CASRSSTASARYNEQFF
>TRBJ1-5|TRBV9
CASSASYGQPQHF
>TRBJ1-4|TRBV10-2
CASRGTTANEKLFF
>TRBJ1-2|TRBV19
CASHGVYYGYTF
>TRBJ1-1|TRBV28
CATEFSPKGENTEAFF
>TRBJ1-4|TRBV27
CASRLQGAGEKLFF
>TRBJ1-4|TRBV5-4
CASSWDTANEKLFF
>TRBJ1-1|TRBV6-5
CASSLDLNTEAFF
>TRBJ2-1|TRBV18
CASSPPRDRGDNEQFF
>TRBJ1-3|TRBV2
CASSAVSVYGENTIYF
>TRBJ1-4|TRBV5-1
CASSFAPGQGAEKLFF
>TRBJ2-5|TRBV20-1
CSARDYPGQYF
>TRBJ2-7|TRBV6-2/TRBV6-3
CASSSEFVYEQYF
>TRBJ2-2|TRBV9
CASSEGRDRGNTGELFF
>TRBJ2-3|TRBV19
CASSPYNTDTQYF
>TRBJ2-3|TRBV7-2
CASSLVSGGRGVDTQYF
>TRBJ1-6|TRBV7-3
CASSSQNRDSPLHF
>TRBJ2-2|TRBV24-1
CATSDLAATGELFF
>TRBJ1-2|TRBV7-2
CASSLGGGQAYGYTF
>TRBJ2-2|TRBV6-4
CASSEFGGQNTGELFF
>TRBJ2-1|TRBV19
CASSIGVTSGLGNEQFF
>TRBJ2-5|TRBV6-5
CASSYSERGRETQYF
>TRBJ1-3|TRBV30
CAWSVAQGRYTGNTIYF
>TRBJ1-3|TRBV24-1
CATSDQTDPGNTIYF
>TRBJ1-5|TRBV10-1
CASIGQFSIHNQPQHF
>TRBJ1-6|TRBV21-1
CASTLNSLYNSPLHF
>TRBJ2-7|TRBV6-5
CASSRLGLSYEQYF
>TRBJ1-6|TRBV5-6
CASSLAGRPLNNSPLHF
>TRBJ1-2|TRBV6-4
CASSPDRGSGYTF
>TRBJ2-7|TRBV4-3
CASSYRGGAEMREQYF
>TRBJ1-3|TRBV28
CASSLLSGNTIYF
>TRBJ1-6|TRBV5-4
CASSSQAVADSLHF
>TRBJ1-2|TRBV4-1
CASSQAPLGQGNYGYTF
>TRBJ2-5|TRBV12-1
CASSFPRGFQETQYF
>TRBJ2-7|TRBV21-1
CASSKVPGKPYEQYF